Listed below are T cell receptor beta chains from one sample, sequenced in a study of T cells in Graves' hyperthyroidism and ophthalmopathy. One entry per CDR3 protein results from TCRdb running MiXCR on the multiplex PCR reads. The sample lists hundreds of thousands of distinct CDR3 sequences, roughly 15% occurring once. The specimen sequenced was blood. The receptors here all came from a woman aged 18-29 years with Graves' hyperthyroidism. Both conserved end residues are part of each CDR3. Fields, in order: V gene, D gene, J gene, clone size, CDR3 DNA, CDR3 protein. The D gene is left open where the match is weak. The size entry is marked missing in some rows and otherwise reads once, few, many or a size class.

TRBV19	NA	TRBJ1-2	NA	TGTGCCAGTAGGACAAACTATGGCCACACCTTC	CASRTNYGHTF
TRBV6-2/TRBV6-3	NA	TRBJ1-6	few	TGTGCCAGCAGTTACACCAGGGCAAATTCACCCCTCCACTTT	CASSYTRANSPLHF
TRBV28	TRBD2	TRBJ2-1	few	TGTGCCAGCAGACTCGAGGGGACTATGTCCTACAATGAGCAGTTCTTC	CASRLEGTMSYNEQFF
TRBV6-1	NA	TRBJ1-2	few	TGTGCCAGCAGGGCCGGGAGCTATGGCTACACCTTC	CASRAGSYGYTF
TRBV24-1	TRBD2	TRBJ2-7	many	TGTGCCACCAGTGACAATGTACTAGCGGGAGCTAACGAGCAGTACTTC	CATSDNVLAGANEQYF
TRBV11-1	TRBD1	TRBJ2-1	many	TGTGCCAGCAGCATACGCCCGGGACAGGGGAGCTCCTACAATGAGCAGTTCTTC	CASSIRPGQGSSYNEQFF
TRBV6-2/TRBV6-3	NA	TRBJ2-7	few	TGTGCCAGCAGCCCCACGACAGGTAGAGCGGGCGAGCAGTACTTC	CASSPTTGRAGEQYF
TRBV20-1	NA	TRBJ2-7	many	TGCAGTGCTAGAGCACGAGGAGGCCCCTACGAGCAGTACTTC	CSARARGGPYEQYF
TRBV24-1	NA	TRBJ2-1	few	TGTGCCACCGGTAGGGAGGCCTCCTACAATGAGCAGTTCTTC	CATGREASYNEQFF
TRBV4-2	TRBD2	TRBJ2-7	few	TGTGCCAGCAGCCAGGCCAGCGGGATGGGGCCCTACGAGCAGTACTTC	CASSQASGMGPYEQYF
TRBV7-9	NA	TRBJ1-2	NA	TGTGCCAGCAGCTTGTCCGGGGGGCGCCGGGACTATGGCTACACCTTC	CASSLSGGRRDYGYTF
TRBV6-2/TRBV6-3	NA	TRBJ2-3	many	TGTGCCAGCAGTTCCCGGGACGCCCAGGATACGCAGTATTTT	CASSSRDAQDTQYF
TRBV20-1	TRBD2	TRBJ2-3	many	TGCAGTGCTAGAGATCACCAGGGAGCGGGAGTTGATACGCAGTATTTT	CSARDHQGAGVDTQYF
TRBV5-5	NA	TRBJ1-3	NA	TGTGCCAGCGGCGAGCGGGTTTCTGGAAACACCATATATTTT	CASGERVSGNTIYF
TRBV5-1	NA	TRBJ1-1	NA	TGCGCCAGCAGCTTGTCTTTGGACGTGAACACTGAAGCTTTCTTT	CASSLSLDVNTEAFF
TRBV11-2	NA	TRBJ1-2	many	TGTGCCAGCAGCTTAGATCGGATGCGACTTGGCTACACCTTC	CASSLDRMRLGYTF
TRBV19	TRBD1	TRBJ2-2	NA	TGTGCCAGCGGGGGACAGGGGGACCACACCGGGGAGCTGTTTTTT	CASGGQGDHTGELFF
TRBV6-1	TRBD2	TRBJ2-3	many	TGTGCCAGCAGCAGAGGACTAGCGGGAGAATATACGCAGTATTTT	CASSRGLAGEYTQYF
TRBV2	TRBD2	TRBJ2-2	many	TGTGCCAGACAACCTACTAGCGGGAGGGATACCGGGGAGCTGTTTTTT	CARQPTSGRDTGELFF
TRBV20-1	NA	TRBJ1-4	many	TGCAGTGCTAGAATCAAAGATCAAAAACTGTTTTTT	CSARIKDQKLFF
TRBV20-1	NA	TRBJ2-5	NA	TGCAGTGCGCGAGTGGGAGGAGAGACCCAGTACTTC	CSARVGGETQYF
TRBV19	TRBD2	TRBJ2-3	NA	TGTGCCAGTAATCCGGGAGGGTCGGGGCACACAGATACGCAGTATTTT	CASNPGGSGHTDTQYF
TRBV4-1	NA	TRBJ2-3	NA	TGCGCCGCAGGGGAGAGGGCCCCTAAAAGCACAGATACGCAGTATTTT	CAAGERAPKSTDTQYF
TRBV29-1	TRBD2	TRBJ2-7	NA	TGCAGCGTTGAAGGGGGGGGATCCTACGAGCAGTACTTC	CSVEGGGSYEQYF
TRBV7-9	NA	TRBJ1-5	many	TGTGCCAGCAGCGCACTGGGACAGCCCCAGCATTTT	CASSALGQPQHF
TRBV7-8	NA	TRBJ2-1	few	TGTGCCAGCAGCCCCCGTTCATCCTCCCTGGATGAGCAGTTCTTC	CASSPRSSSLDEQFF
TRBV13	TRBD2	TRBJ2-7	NA	TGTGCCAGCAGCTTAGGGCCAGCGGGGGGCTACGAGCAGTACTTC	CASSLGPAGGYEQYF
TRBV28	NA	TRBJ1-3	many	TGTGCCAGCAGTTTAGCTGGGGCAGATGGAAACACCATATATTTT	CASSLAGADGNTIYF
TRBV12-5	NA	TRBJ1-1	few	TGTGCTAGTGGTTTGGCCCGGACTTCTCAGGGGCAACTTAACACTGAAGCTTTCTTT	CASGLARTSQGQLNTEAFF
TRBV20-1	TRBD1	TRBJ1-6	many	TGCAGTGCGAGGGTGGGACAGGCTGTTTCACCCCTCCACTTT	CSARVGQAVSPLHF
TRBV7-9	NA	TRBJ2-5	NA	TGTGCCAGCAGCTTAGCGTATAAGCGGGAAGAGACCCAGTACTTC	CASSLAYKREETQYF
TRBV15	TRBD1	TRBJ2-7	few	TGTGCCACCAGCACGACACCGGGACAGTACGAGCAGTACTTC	CATSTTPGQYEQYF
TRBV11-2	TRBD1	TRBJ2-7	many	TGTGCCAGCAGCACCACAGGGGGCCTAAGCGGCTCCTACGAGCAGTACTTC	CASSTTGGLSGSYEQYF
TRBV9	NA	TRBJ2-3	few	TGTGCCAGCAGTGAGACCTCGCGCACAGATACGCAGTATTTT	CASSETSRTDTQYF
TRBV11-2	NA	TRBJ1-1	many	TGTGCCAGCACCCCGACAGTTCTGGGGACTGAAGCTTTCTTT	CASTPTVLGTEAFF
TRBV6-1	NA	TRBJ2-5	NA	TGTGCCAGCAGTGAAGGACTAGTAAGAACGACCCAGTACTTC	CASSEGLVRTTQYF
TRBV28	NA	TRBJ1-5	many	TGTGCCAGCAGGGTTTTCAAGCATAGCAATCAGCCCCAGCATTTT	CASRVFKHSNQPQHF
TRBV6-1	TRBD2	TRBJ2-2	NA	TGTGCCAGCAGGGTAGCGGGGGCGTGGGGCACCGGGGAGCTGTTTTTT	CASRVAGAWGTGELFF
TRBV5-1	NA	TRBJ1-1	many	TGCGCCAGCAGCTTGGAGGCAGGAAGCGTAGGAGCTTTCTTT	CASSLEAGSVGAFF
TRBV29-1	NA	TRBJ1-1	few	TGCAGCGTTGAAGACACAGGAGGTCCCACTGAAGCTTTCTTT	CSVEDTGGPTEAFF